These T cell receptor beta chains were read from a single sample in a study of T cells after posttransplantation cyclophosphamide. Assay: immunoSEQ multiplex PCR; the TCRdb copy retains only in-frame clones and omits some. This sample carries 9,000 to 9,500 clones, over 95% of them seen once, and the ten largest clones take approximately 0.28%. The sample consisted of naive CD8+ T cells sorted from PBMCs. The receptors originated from a man aged 50 to 60 in good health, CMV-negative, and a related stem cell transplant donor. CDR3s leave out the opening cysteine and the closing phenylalanine or tryptophan. Fields, in order: CDR3 protein, V gene, J gene, D gene, clone size. A D gene is named only where the DNA matches it firmly. Clone size is shown for a subset of rows, as once, few, many or a class of expanded clone.

ASSASDRALYNEQF	TRBV7-2	TRBJ2-1	TRBD1	once
ASSLLGRTDTQY	TRBV7-3	TRBJ2-3	-	-
ASSVGWDYYNEQF	TRBV9	TRBJ2-1	TRBD2	-
ASNTPLGQGHYEQY	TRBV19	TRBJ2-7	TRBD1	-
ASSLSGTAYNEQF	TRBV7-3	TRBJ2-1	-	once
ASTPGVGHYEQY	TRBV19	TRBJ2-7	-	-
ASSIESAPAGTEAF	TRBV19	TRBJ1-1	-	-
ASSGAGGRDNEQF	TRBV2	TRBJ2-1	TRBD2	-
ASSTTGGINEYNEQF	TRBV11-2	TRBJ2-1	TRBD2	-
ASSVTSGSTDTQY	TRBV19	TRBJ2-3	TRBD2	-
ASSLVSGNSPLH	TRBV11-2	TRBJ1-6	-	-
AWRESGLSEQY	TRBV30	TRBJ2-7	-	-
ASSLSGQLNNEQF	TRBV5-6	TRBJ2-1	-	-
ASSLQGSWLGTEAF	TRBV6-5	TRBJ1-1	-	-
SVEIRQGADYGYT	TRBV29-1	TRBJ1-2	TRBD1	-